This T cell receptor beta chain was observed in a study of blood T cell repertoires in COVID-19. On the study more broadly: Sources were T cells, B-cell-depleted T cells, or PBMCs; the material itself was cDNA or gDNA.

The data were produced by immunoSEQ multiplex PCR, yet TCRdb's version contains in-frame clones alone and is incomplete. The sample records about 150,000 clones, 75% to 90% being singletons. J lost 4 bases, V lost 5 bases, and 17 bases had no gene match. The CDR3 has 18 amino acids. The V gene's germline CDR1 is SGHDN and CDR2 FVKESK. V gene TRBV14 combines with J gene TRBJ2-1, with 7 bases lining up with TRBD1. The clonotype originates from a man aged 70 or older who had been exposed to COVID-19. Sequenced: PBMCs or T cells enriched from blood (not recorded which). The chain's CDR3 is CASSTREGAFNLYNEQFF. The CDR3, as DNA: TGTGCCAGCAGCACTCGAGAGGGGGCGTTCAATTTATACAATGAGCAGTTCTTC.